The entry below gives a single T cell receptor beta chain sequence along with its context. Its antigen is not known. Germline V gene lookup returns CDR1 MNHEY and CDR2 SMNVEV (reference sequence). The CDR3 length is 14 residues. The ends lost 8 bases at V and 6 bases at J; junction bases unmatched: 9. The data stem from a study of cytomegalovirus exposure and HLA in healthy donors. The wider study: Falling in the Caucasian-associated ancestry cluster were 65% to 90% of under 500 genotyped donors.

PCR used 60 Vbeta primers and 13 Jbeta primers. TCRdb keeps only in-frame clones here, not all; method: immunoSEQ multiplex PCR. This table holds 140,000 or so clones. Findings and limits, study-wide: A likely sequencing artifact accounted for one observed cluster of highly shared sequence variants.

The chain recombines TRBV27 with TRBJ2-7; 11 nucleotides line up with TRBD2. Sequencing was carried out using PBMCs. This sequence originates from a male donor in good health and CMV-seronegative. The CDR3 reads CASWTTSGTSEQYF. CDR3 bases: TGTGCCAGCTGGACGACTAGCGGGACTTCCGAGCAGTACTTC.